Sequencing of this TCR beta chain was carried out in a study of blood T cells in healthy people across ages. This clonotype has more than one count but fewer than ten. Every participating donor contributed roughly 9.6 milliliters of peripheral blood through a draw. The CDR3 has 11 amino acids. Germline V gene data show CDR1 as SQVTM and CDR2 as ANQGSEA. Then a second PCR, running roughly 7 to 11 cycles, was carried out with a sample-barcoded 5' primer and a J-beta primer mix. TCRdb reprocessed the 5' RACE reads with MiXCR, giving one entry per CDR3 protein. This sample has around 1,000,000 distinct CDR3 sequences, with 20% to 25% found just once. These data are also associated with another study on T cells of mothers and their children.

The chain is built from TRBV29-1 and TRBJ2-1; D is uncertain. The J call is uncertain, as TRBJ2-7 better fits the DNA end. The receptor comes from a girl aged 2 to 9 in good health. The sample taken for sequencing was blood. CDR3 DNA sequence: TGCAGCGTTGTTTCGTTCGCCGAGCAGTACTTC. It is translated as CSVVSFAEQYF.